The clone carrying this T cell receptor (beta chain) came up once. CDR1 and CDR2 (germline): MDHEN, SYDVKM. V gave up 4 bases and J gave up 0 bases, with 9 bases separating them. This CDR3 has 15 residues. The data were taken from a study of blood T cell repertoires in COVID-19. About the research overall: Specimens from acute and convalescent COVID-19 originated in the United States, Italy and Spain. Nucleic acid was either cDNA or gDNA, and it came from T cells, B-cell-depleted T cells, or PBMCs.

In the authors' workflow: Estimation of nucleated cell counts relied on the amplification of reference gene primers. Produced via immunoSEQ multiplex PCR; TCRdb's table is partial and in-frame only. The V and J calls and clone size come from that table; D and trimming were worked out from the DNA. The table has roughly 70,000 clones, 90% seen once. This rearrangement joins TRBV28 to TRBJ1-4; perhaps TRBD1 as D (6 bases). Sequencing input: peripheral blood. This receptor was obtained from a man aged 45 to 65 with acute or convalescent COVID-19. DNA of the CDR3: TGTGCCAGCAGTTCAGAGGGGGCAACTAATGAAAAACTGTTTTTT. Translated, it gives CASSSEGATNEKLFF.